This TCR beta chain was captured by sequencing in a study of glioma-infiltrating T cells. TCR alpha and beta CDR3 regions were amplified from RNA using iRepertoire nested multiplex PCR. From the multiplex PCR reads, TCRdb called clonotypes with MiXCR, one entry per CDR3 protein. Of some 99,000 distinct CDR3 sequences listed, 20% to 25% were seen once; the top ten hold around a third. This clonotype came up many times. The origin of this receptor is a human donor with low-grade glioma or glioblastoma, undergoing nonglioma brain surgery, or in good health (not recorded which). Sample: glioma tissue, nonneoplastic brain tissue, or PBMCs (not recorded which).

This CDR3 reads CSADRLKGPMNTEAFF. The DNA of the CDR3 is TGCAGTGCGGACCGCCTCAAGGGACCCATGAACACTGAAGCTTTCTTT. The rearrangement links TRBV20-1 to TRBJ1-1; TRBD1 is a possible D gene (5 bases). The CDR3 runs to 16 residues. The germline V and J ends were trimmed by 6 bases and 0 bases, with 20 bases remaining between them. CDR1 is DFQATT and CDR2 is SNEGSKA in the germline V gene (reference sequence).